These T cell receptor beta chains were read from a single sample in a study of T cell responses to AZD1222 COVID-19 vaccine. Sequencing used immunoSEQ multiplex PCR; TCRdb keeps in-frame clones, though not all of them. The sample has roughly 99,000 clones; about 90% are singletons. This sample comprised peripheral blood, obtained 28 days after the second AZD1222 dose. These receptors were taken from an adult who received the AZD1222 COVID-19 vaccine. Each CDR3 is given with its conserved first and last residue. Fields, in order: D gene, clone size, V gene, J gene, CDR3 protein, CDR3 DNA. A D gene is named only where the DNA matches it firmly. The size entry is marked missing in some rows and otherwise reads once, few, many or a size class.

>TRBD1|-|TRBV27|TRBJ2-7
CASSLSPRGGPYEQYF
TGTGCCAGCAGTTTATCCCCGAGAGGGGGCCCGTACGAGCAGTACTTC
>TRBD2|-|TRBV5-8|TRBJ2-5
CASALAGEETQYF
TGTGCCAGCGCTCTAGCGGGAGAGGAGACCCAGTACTTC
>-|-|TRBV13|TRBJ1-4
CASTLPGDNEKLFF
TGTGCCAGCACCCTCCCCGGGGATAATGAAAAACTGTTTTTT
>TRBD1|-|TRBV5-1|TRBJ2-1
CASSLSSHGTGFRNEQFF
TGCGCCAGCAGCTTGTCCTCCCACGGGACAGGGTTTAGAAATGAGCAGTTCTTC
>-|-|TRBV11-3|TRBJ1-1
CASSLPSRGHSGPEAFF
TGTGCCAGCAGCTTACCGTCGCGGGGGCATAGTGGGCCTGAAGCTTTCTTT
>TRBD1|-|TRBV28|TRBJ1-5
CASSTDRGPRQPQHF
TGTGCCAGCAGTACGGACAGGGGGCCACGGCAGCCCCAGCATTTT
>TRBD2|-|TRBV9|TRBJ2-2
CASTPSGTAGELFF
TGTGCCAGCACCCCCAGCGGGACGGCCGGGGAGCTGTTTTTT
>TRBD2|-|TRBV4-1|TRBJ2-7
CASSQDSLAGGEQYF
TGCGCCAGCAGCCAAGATTCCCTAGCGGGAGGCGAGCAGTACTTC
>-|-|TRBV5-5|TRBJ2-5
CASSFGRGQETQYF
TGTGCCAGCAGCTTTGGCAGGGGTCAAGAGACCCAGTACTTC
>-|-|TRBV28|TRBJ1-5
CASSEIILNQPQHF
TGTGCCAGCAGTGAGATAATCCTCAATCAGCCCCAGCATTTT
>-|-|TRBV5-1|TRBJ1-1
CASGRELNAEAFF
TGCGCCAGCGGTCGGGAGCTGAACGCTGAAGCTTTCTTT
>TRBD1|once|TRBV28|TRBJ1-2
CASIPGQGHGYTF
TGTGCCAGCATACCTGGACAGGGGCATGGCTACACCTTC
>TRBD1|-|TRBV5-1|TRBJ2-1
CASSVTGGYNEQFF
TGCGCCAGCAGCGTAACAGGGGGTTACAATGAGCAGTTCTTC
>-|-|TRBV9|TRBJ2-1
CASSSNRLVSYNEQFF
TGTGCCAGCAGCTCCAACCGCCTAGTCTCCTACAATGAGCAGTTCTTC
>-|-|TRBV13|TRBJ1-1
CASSSMTDDEAFF
TGTGCCAGCAGCTCCATGACTGATGATGAAGCTTTCTTT
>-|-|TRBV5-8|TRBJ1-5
CASSLAPGAHQPQHF
TGTGCCAGCAGCTTGGCGCCGGGGGCCCATCAGCCCCAGCATTTT
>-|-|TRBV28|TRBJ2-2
CASSRGSGELFF
TGTGCCAGCAGCAGGGGTTCCGGGGAGCTGTTTTTT
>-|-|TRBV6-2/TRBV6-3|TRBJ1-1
CASTPAGGNTEAFF
TGTGCCAGCACCCCGGCAGGAGGGAACACTGAAGCTTTCTTT
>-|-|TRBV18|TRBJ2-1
CASSPPQPLNEQFF
TGTGCCAGCTCACCACCGCAGCCACTAAATGAGCAGTTCTTC
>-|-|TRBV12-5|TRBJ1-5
CASGPPQGTSPPTDF
TGTGCTAGTGGTCCCCCCCAGGGTACATCACCACCGACAGATTTT
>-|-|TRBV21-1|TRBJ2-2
CASSKVALTIHTGELFF
TGTGCCAGCAGCAAAGTAGCCTTGACAATCCACACCGGGGAGCTGTTTTTT
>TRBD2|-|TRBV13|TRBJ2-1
CASSYPSGGVYNEQFF
TGTGCCAGCAGCTACCCTAGCGGGGGGGTTTACAATGAGCAGTTCTTC
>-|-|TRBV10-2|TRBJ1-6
CASSERAGTYNSPLHF
TGCGCCAGCAGTGAGAGGGCGGGAACCTATAATTCACCCCTCCACTTT
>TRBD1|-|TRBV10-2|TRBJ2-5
CASGSGTGGAETQYF
TGCGCCAGCGGATCCGGGACAGGGGGCGCGGAGACCCAGTACTTC
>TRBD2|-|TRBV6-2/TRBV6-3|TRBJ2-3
CASSSLAGATDTQYF
TGTGCCAGCAGTAGTCTAGCGGGGGCCACAGATACGCAGTATTTT
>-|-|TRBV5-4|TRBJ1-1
CASSPGGGNTEAFF
TGTGCCAGCAGCCCCGGGGGTGGGAACACTGAAGCTTTCTTT
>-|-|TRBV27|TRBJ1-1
CASSFWGTNTEAFF
TGTGCCAGCAGTTTTTGGGGGACTAACACTGAAGCTTTCTTT
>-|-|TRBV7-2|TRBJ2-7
CASRQGGHEQYF
TGTGCCAGCCGACAGGGAGGCCACGAGCAGTACTTC